This T cell receptor beta chain was identified during a study of metastatic and nonmetastatic thyroid tumors (dated by TCRdb to between 2020 and 2021). With respect to the entire study: For patients with malignant and with benign thyroid disease, the researchers compared repertoires between peripheral blood samples and tumor or nodule tissue samples.

This clone was detected many times. Its antigen target is currently unknown. Qualities for individual bases were not recorded, and no much larger clone is one base off. CDR1 and CDR2, per the germline V gene, are SGDLS and YYNGEE. Reading from cysteine to phenylalanine, the CDR3 counts 14 amino acids. CDR3 DNA is the only sequence kept; it has 42 bases, read in frame from the first base. At the junction V is shortened by 7 bases and J by 6 bases, with 17 bases in between. Here is what the overall study found, with its caveats: In both blood and tumor samples, TCR beta diversity was reported to be significantly higher in malignant tumors than in benign nodules.

No treatment had been received by any patient before thyroid surgery. The study retrospectively analysed patient clinical samples collected from the early 2010s to the late 2010s using T-cell receptor beta sequencing. Libraries were constructed by PCR. The reads were generated on an Illumina HiSeq 4000. High-throughput sequencing was used to profile the TCR beta-chain CDR3 region of every patient. The authors' pipeline ran thus. The researchers built a classifier to tell apart papillary thyroid cancer patients with distant metastasis, based on CDR3 differences among clinicopathological groups. Repertoire diversity was assessed with the Shannon index, and tumor-blood repertoire similarity with the Morisita-Horn index. TCRdb handled the public reads itself, with Q25 trimming in fastp and clone calling in MiXCR, and kept productive beta chains. The V and J calls were not made by the authors but by TCRdb's processing. This sample has over 14,000 clones in its table, and around 28% of those were observed once. Approximately 19% of the sample goes to the ten largest clones.

The clonotype was recovered from a female donor with papillary thyroid cancer or a benign thyroid nodule (not recorded which). Some clones in this sample may be carry-over from other donors' samples. In this chain, TRBV9 is recombined with TRBJ1-5; TRBD1 is a weak D gene call, 6 bases matching. Sequencing input: tumor tissue. The CDR3 region has the sequence CASGRGGRSQPQHF. At the DNA level, the sequence is TGTGCCAGCGGGCGTGGGGGGCGCAGTCAGCCCCAGCATTTT.